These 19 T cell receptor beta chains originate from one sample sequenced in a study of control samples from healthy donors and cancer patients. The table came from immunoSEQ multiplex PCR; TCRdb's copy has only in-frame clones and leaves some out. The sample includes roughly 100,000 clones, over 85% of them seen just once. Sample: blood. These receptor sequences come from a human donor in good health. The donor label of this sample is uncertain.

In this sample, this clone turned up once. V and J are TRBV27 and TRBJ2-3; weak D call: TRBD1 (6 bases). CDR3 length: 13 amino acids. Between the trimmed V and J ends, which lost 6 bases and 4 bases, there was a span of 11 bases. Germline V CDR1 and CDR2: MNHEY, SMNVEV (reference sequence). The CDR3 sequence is CASRLQGSDTQYF. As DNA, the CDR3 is TGTGCCAGCAGGTTACAGGGCTCAGATACGCAGTATTTT.

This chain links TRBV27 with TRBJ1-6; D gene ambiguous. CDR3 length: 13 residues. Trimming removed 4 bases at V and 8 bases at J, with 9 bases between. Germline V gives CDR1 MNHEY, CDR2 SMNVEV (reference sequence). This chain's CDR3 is CASSSGIYSPLHF. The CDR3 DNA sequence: TGTGCCAGCAGTTCCGGGATTTATTCACCCCTCCACTTT.

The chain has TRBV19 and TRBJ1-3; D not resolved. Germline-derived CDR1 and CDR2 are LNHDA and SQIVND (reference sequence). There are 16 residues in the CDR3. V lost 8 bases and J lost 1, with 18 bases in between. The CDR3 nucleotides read TGTGCCAGTGGACCAAGGCTGGCGGCTTCTGGAAACACCATATATTTT. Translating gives CASGPRLAASGNTIYF.

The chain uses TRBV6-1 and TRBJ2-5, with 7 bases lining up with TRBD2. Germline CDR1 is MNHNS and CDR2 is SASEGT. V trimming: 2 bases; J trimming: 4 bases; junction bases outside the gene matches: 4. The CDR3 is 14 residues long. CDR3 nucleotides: TGTGCCAGCAGTGAATTGGGGGGGGGAGAGACCCAGTACTTC. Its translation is CASSELGGGETQYF.

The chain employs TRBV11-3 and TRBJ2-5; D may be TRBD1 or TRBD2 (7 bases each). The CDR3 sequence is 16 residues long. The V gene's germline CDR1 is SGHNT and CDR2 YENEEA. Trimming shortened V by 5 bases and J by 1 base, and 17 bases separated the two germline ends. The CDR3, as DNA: TGTGCCAGCAGCCCAGGGGGGGATACTGTCCAAGAGACCCAGTACTTC. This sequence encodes CASSPGGDTVQETQYF.

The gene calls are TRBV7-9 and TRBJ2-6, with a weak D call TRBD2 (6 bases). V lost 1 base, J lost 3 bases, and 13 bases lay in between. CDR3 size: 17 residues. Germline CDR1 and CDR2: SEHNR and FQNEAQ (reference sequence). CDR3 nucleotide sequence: TGTGCCAGCAGCTTAGTGGCGGGATTAGTTGGGGCCAACGTCCTGACTTTC. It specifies CASSLVAGLVGANVLTF.

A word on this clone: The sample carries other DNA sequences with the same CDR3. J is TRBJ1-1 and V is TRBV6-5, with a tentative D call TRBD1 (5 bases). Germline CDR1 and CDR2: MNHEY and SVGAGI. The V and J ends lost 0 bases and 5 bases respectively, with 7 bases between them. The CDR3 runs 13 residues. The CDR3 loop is CASSYSRGTEAFF. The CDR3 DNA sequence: TGTGCCAGCAGTTACTCGAGGGGTACTGAAGCTTTCTTT.

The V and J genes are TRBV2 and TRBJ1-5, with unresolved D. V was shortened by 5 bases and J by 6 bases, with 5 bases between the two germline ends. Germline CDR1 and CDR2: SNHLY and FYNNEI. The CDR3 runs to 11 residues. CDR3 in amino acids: CASSYGQPQHF. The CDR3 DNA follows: TGTGCCAGCAGTTACGGTCAGCCCCAGCATTTT.

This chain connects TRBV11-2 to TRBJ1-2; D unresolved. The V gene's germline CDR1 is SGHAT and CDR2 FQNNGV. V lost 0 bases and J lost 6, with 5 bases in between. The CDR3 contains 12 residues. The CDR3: CASSLEGHGYTF. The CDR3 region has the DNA TGTGCCAGCAGCTTAGAAGGCCATGGCTACACCTTC.

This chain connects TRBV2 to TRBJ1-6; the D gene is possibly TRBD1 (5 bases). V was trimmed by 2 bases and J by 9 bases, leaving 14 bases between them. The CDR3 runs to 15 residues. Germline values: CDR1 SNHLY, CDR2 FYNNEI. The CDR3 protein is CASSEQVLRGSPLHF. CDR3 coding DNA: TGTGCCAGCAGTGAACAGGTTTTAAGGGGTTCACCCCTCCACTTT.

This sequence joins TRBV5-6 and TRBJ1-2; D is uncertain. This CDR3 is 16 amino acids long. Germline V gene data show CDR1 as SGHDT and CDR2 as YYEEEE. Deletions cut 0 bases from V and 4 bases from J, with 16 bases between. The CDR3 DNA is TGTGCCAGCAGCTTGGCCATGAGCGAAGTAGGCTATGGCTACACCTTC. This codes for CASSLAMSEVGYGYTF. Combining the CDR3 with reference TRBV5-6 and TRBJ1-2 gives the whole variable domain DAGVTQSPTHLIKTRGQQVTLRCSPKSGHDTVSWYQQALGQGPQFIFQYYEEEERQRGNFPDRFSGHQFPNYSSELNVNALLLGDSALYLCASSLAMSEVGYGYTFGSGTRLTVV.

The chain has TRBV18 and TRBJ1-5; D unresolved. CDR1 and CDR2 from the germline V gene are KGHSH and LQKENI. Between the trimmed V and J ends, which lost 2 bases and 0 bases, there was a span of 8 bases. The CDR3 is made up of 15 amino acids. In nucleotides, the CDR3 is TGTGCCAGCTCACCAGAGACGGATAGCAATCAGCCCCAGCATTTT. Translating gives CASSPETDSNQPQHF. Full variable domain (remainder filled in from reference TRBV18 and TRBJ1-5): NAGVMQNPRHLVRRRGQEARLRCSPMKGHSHVYWYRQLPEEGLKFMVYLQKENIIDESGMPKERFSAEFPKEGPSILRIQQVVRGDSAAYFCASSPETDSNQPQHFGDGTRLSIL.

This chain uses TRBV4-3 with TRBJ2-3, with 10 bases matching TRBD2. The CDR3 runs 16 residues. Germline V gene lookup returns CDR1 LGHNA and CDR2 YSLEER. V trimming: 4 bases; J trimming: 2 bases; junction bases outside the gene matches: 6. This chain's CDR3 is CASSPWTSGITDTQYF. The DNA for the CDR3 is TGCGCCAGCAGCCCCTGGACTAGCGGAATCACAGATACGCAGTATTTT.

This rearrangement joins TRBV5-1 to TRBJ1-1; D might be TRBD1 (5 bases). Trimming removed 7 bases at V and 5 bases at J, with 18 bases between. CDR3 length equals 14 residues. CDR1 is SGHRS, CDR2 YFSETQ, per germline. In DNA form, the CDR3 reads TGCGCCAGCGTCAATCCCCCGGGGGGGACTGAAGCTTTCTTT. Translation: CASVNPPGGTEAFF.

The CDR3 DNA sequence: TGTGCCAGCAGCCCGATGATTAACCAGCCCCAGCATTTT. Its translation: CASSPMINQPQHF. The chain couples TRBV3-1 (or the pseudogene TRBV3-2) to TRBJ1-5; D is unclear. The CDR3 spans 13 residues. V dropped 4 bases and J dropped 7 bases, with 11 bases sitting between them. CDR1 LGHDT and CDR2 YNNKEL come from the germline V gene (reference sequence).

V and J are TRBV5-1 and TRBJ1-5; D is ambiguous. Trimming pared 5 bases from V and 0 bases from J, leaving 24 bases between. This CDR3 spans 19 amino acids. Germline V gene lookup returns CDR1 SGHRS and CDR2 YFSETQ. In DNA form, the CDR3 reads TGCGCCAGCAGTTGGGCCGGTGTCGGGGTAAAATATAGCAATCAGCCCCAGCATTTT. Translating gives CASSWAGVGVKYSNQPQHF.

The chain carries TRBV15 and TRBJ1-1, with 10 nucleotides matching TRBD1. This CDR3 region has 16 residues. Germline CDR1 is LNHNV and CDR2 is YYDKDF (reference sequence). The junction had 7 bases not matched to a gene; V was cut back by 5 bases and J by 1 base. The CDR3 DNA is TGTGCCACCAGCCGACGGACAGGGGGATCGAACACTGAAGCTTTCTTT. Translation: CATSRRTGGSNTEAFF.

The CDR3 here is CASTYERESTGELFF. CDR3 in DNA: TGTGCCAGTACGTACGAACGGGAAAGCACCGGGGAGCTGTTTTTT. The chain couples TRBV19 to TRBJ2-2; TRBD2 is a possible D gene (5 bases). V was trimmed by 7 bases and J by 4 bases, leaving 16 bases between them. Germline CDR1 LNHDA, CDR2 SQIVND (reference sequence). The CDR3 spans 15 residues.

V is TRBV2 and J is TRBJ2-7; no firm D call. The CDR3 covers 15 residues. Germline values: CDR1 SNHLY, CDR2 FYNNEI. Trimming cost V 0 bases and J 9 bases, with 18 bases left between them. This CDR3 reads CASSEARSTTRGQYF. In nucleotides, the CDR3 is TGTGCCAGCAGTGAAGCGCGTAGTACTACGAGAGGGCAGTACTTC.